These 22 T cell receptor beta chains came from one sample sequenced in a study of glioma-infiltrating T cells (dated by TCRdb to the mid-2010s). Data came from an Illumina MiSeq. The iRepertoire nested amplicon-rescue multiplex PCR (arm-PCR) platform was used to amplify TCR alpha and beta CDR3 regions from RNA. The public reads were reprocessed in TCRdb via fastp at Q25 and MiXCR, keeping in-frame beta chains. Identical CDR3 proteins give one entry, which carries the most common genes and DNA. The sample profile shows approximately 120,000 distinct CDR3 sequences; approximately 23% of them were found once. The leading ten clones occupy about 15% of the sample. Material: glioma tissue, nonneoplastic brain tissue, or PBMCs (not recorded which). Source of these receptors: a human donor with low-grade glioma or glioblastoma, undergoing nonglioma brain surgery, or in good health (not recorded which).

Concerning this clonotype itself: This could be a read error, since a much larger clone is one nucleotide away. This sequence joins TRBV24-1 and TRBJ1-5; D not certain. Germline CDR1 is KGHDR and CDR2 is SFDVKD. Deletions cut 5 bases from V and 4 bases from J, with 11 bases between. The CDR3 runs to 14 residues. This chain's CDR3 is CATSGVGFNQPQHF. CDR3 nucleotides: TGTGCCACCAGTGGCGTGGGGTTTAATCAGCCCCAGCATTTT.

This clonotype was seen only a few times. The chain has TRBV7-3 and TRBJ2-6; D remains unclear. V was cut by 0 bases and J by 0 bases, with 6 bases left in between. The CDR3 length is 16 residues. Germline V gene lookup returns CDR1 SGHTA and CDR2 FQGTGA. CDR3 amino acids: CASSLTLHSGANVLTF. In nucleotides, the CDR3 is TGTGCCAGCAGCTTAACGCTTCACTCTGGGGCCAACGTCCTGACTTTC. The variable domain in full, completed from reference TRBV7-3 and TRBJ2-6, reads GAGVSQTPSNKVTEKGKYVELRCDPISGHTALYWYRQSLGQGPEFLIYFQGTGAADDSGLPNDRFFAVRPEGSVSTLKIQRTERGDSAVYLCASSLTLHSGANVLTFGAGSRLTVL.

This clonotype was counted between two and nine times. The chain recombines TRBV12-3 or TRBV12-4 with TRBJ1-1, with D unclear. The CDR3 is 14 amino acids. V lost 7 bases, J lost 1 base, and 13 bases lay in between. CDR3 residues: CASKGSGGNTEAFF. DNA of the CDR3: TGTGCCAGCAAAGGGTCGGGAGGGAACACTGAAGCTTTCTTT.

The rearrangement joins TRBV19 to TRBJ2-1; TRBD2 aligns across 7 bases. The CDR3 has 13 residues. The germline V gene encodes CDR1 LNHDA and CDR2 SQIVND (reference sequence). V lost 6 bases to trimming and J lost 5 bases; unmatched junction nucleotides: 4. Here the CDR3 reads CASSPSGHNEQFF. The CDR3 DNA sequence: TGTGCCAGTAGCCCTAGCGGCCACAATGAGCAGTTCTTC. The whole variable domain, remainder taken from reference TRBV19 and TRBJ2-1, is DGGITQSPKYLFRKEGQNVTLSCEQNLNHDAMYWYRQDPGQGLRLIYYSQIVNDFQKGDIAEGYSVSREKKESFPLTVTSAQKNPTAFYLCASSPSGHNEQFFGPGTRLTVL.

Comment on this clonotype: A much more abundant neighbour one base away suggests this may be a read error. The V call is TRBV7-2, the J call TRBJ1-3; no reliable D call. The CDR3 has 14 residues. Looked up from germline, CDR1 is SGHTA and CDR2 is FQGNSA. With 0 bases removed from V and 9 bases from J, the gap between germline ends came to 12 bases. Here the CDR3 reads CASSLAEASSTIYF. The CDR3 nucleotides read TGTGCCAGCAGCTTAGCAGAGGCCTCATCCACCATATATTTT.

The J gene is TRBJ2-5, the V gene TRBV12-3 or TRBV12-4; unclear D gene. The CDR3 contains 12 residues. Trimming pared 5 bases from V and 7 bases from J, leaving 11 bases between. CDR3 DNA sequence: TGTGCCAGCAGTGCGTTCTCAGTGACCCAGTACTTC. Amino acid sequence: CASSAFSVTQYF.

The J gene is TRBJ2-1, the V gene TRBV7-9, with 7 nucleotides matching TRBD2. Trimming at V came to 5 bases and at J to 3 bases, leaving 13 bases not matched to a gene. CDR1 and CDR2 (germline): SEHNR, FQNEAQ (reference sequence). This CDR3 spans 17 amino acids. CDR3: CASSPETSSKNYNEQFF. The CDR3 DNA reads TGTGCCAGCAGCCCCGAGACTAGCAGCAAAAACTACAATGAGCAGTTCTTC.

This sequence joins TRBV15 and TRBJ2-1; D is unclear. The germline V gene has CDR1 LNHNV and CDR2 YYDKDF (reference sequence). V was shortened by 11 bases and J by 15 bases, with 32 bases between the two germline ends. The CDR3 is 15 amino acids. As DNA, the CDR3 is TGTGCCCCCCGCCGCGCTCGCCCCTCCTCCCCTGCGCCGTTCTTC. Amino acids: CAPRRARPSSPAPFF.

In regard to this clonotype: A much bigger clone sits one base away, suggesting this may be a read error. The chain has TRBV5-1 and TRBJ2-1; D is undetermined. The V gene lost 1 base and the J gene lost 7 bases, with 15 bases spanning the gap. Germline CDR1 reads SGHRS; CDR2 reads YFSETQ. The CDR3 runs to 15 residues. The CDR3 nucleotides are TGCGCCAGCAGCTTGCGCCAGGCAAGGGTTAATGAGCAGTTCTTC. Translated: CASSLRQARVNEQFF.

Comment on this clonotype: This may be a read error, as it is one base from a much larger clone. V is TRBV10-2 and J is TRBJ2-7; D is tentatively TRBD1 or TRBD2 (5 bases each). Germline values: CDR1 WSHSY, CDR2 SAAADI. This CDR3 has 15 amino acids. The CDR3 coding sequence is TGCGCCAGCGGTGAGAACTCCCTGGGGGCCTACGAGCAGTACTTC. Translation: CASGENSLGAYEQYF.

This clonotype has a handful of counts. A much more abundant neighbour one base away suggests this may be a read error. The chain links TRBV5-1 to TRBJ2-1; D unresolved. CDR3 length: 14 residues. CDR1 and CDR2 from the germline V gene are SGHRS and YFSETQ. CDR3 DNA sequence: TGCGCCAGCCGCTTGGAGCAGGATTACAATGAGCAGTTCTTC. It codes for CASRLEQDYNEQFF.

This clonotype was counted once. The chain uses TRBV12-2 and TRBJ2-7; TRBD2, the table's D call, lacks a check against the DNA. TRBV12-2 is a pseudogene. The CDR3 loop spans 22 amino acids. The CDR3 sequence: CASRLLGGGGLARGVITCEQYF. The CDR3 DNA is TGTGCAAGTCGCTTACTTGGTGGCGGGGGACTAGCCCGAGGCGTTATCACGTGCGAGCAGTACTTC.

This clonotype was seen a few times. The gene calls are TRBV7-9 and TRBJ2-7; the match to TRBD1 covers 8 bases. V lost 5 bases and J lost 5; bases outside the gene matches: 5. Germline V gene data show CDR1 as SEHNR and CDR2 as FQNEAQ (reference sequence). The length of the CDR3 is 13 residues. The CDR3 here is CASSGQGGDEQYF. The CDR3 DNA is TGTGCCAGCAGCGGACAGGGTGGGGACGAGCAGTACTTC.

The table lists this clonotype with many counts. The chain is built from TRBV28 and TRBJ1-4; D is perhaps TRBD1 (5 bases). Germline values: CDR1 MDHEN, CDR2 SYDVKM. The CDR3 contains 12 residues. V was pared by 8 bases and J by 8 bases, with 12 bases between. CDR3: CASGGVGEKLFF. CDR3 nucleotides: TGTGCCAGCGGAGGGGTTGGGGAAAAACTGTTTTTT.

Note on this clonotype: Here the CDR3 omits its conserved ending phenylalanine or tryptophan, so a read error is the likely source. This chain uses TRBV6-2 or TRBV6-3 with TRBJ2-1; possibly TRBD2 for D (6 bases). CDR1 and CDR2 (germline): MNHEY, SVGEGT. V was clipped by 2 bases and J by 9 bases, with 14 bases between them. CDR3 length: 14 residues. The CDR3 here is CASSYPTLEGEQFL. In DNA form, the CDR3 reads TGTGCCAGCAGTTACCCTACGCTGGAGGGTGAGCAGTTCCTC.

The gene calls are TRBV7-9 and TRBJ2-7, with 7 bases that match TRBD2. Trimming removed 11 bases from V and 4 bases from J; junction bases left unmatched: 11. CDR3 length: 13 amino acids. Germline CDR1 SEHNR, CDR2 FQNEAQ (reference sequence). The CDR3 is CASPWGGEYEQYF. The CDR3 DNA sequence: TGTGCCTCCCCTTGGGGGGGAGAATACGAGCAGTACTTC.

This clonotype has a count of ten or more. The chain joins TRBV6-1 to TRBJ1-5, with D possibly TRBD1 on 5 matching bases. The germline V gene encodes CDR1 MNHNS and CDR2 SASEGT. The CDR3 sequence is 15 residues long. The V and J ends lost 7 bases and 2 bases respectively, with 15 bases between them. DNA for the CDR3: TGTGCCAGCACCAGGGCTGGGGAGGGCAATCAGCCCCAGCATTTT. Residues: CASTRAGEGNQPQHF.

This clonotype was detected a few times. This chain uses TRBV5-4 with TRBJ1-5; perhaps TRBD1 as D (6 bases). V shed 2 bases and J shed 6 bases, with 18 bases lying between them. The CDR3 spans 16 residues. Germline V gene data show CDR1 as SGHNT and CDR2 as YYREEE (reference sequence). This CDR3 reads CASSFTPGGDGQPQHF. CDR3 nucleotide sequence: TGTGCCAGCAGCTTTACACCCGGGGGCGATGGTCAGCCCCAGCATTTT.

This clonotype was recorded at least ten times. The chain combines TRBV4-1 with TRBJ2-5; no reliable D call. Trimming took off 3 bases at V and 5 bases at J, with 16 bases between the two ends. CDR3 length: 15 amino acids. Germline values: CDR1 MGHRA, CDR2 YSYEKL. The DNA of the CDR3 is TGCGCCAGCAGCCAGAATGGGGTTTCGGTCGAGACCCAGTACTTC. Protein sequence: CASSQNGVSVETQYF.

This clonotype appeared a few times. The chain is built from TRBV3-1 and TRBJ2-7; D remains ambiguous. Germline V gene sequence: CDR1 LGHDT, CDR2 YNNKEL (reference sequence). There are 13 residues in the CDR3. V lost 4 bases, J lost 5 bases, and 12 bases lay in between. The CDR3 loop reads CASSRTEDHEQYF. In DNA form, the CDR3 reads TGTGCCAGCAGCCGCACAGAGGACCACGAGCAGTACTTC.

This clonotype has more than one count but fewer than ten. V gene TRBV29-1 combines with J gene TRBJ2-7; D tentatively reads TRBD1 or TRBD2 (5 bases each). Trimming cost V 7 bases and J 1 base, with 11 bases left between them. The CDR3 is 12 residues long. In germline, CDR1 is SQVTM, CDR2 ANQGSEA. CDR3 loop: CSAGTQSYEQYF. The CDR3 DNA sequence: TGCAGCGCTGGGACCCAATCCTACGAGCAGTACTTC.

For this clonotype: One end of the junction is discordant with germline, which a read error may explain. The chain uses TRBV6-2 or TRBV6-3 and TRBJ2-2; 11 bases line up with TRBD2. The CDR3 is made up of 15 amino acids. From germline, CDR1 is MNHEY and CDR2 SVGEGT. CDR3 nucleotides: TGTGCCATCAGTGGGACTAGCGGGAACACCGGGGAGCTGTTTTTT. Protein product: CAISGTSGNTGELFF.